This T cell receptor (beta chain) comes out of a study of Ad26.COV2.S vaccination and SARS-CoV-2 variants (dated by TCRdb to about 2021). Regarding the complete study: Donors in the vaccine arm were drawn from COV1001, a phase I-IIa trial of Ad26.COV2.S in healthy adults that was multicentre, randomized, double-blind and placebo-controlled. Ad26.COV2.S was given intramuscularly at 5x10^10 or 1x10^11 viral particles, as a single shot or as two shots 56 days apart. TCRbeta repertoire sequencing was used to assess the specificity and breadth of SARS-CoV-2-reactive T cell receptors after Ad26.COV2.S vaccination. The TCR-sequenced set comprised around 30 samples: some 19 Ad26.COV2.S vaccine recipients, 5 placebo recipients and 8 SARS-CoV-2 convalescent individuals. Trial participants were randomized into five groups of five: low-dose or high-dose Ad26.COV2.S given once or twice, or placebo on both occasions. Blinding of investigators to trial group allocation was maintained during experiments and outcome assessment. What the research found in general, with its limitations: It was noted by the authors that total T cell responses may have been underestimated by the TCR breadth and depth analyses. Ad26.COV2.S recipients had higher spike-specific TCR breadth than placebo recipients (P = 0.0014). Non-spike TCR breadth was comparable between vaccine and placebo recipients, consistent with the vaccine containing only spike. The study lacked the statistical power to compare responses across vaccine doses or regimens. Substantial breadth of spike-specific CD8+ and CD4+ T cell responses was reported after vaccination.

This sample's treatment or condition label indicates: about 20 received Ad26.COV2.S at low or high dose, single or two shots; roughly 5 received placebo; per-sample allocation not given. For vaccine and placebo recipients, the sequenced repertoires came from samples collected on day 63 after the first injection. Cohort 1b enrolled roughly 25 adults aged 18-55 years at a single site in Boston, USA, between 29 July and 7 August 2020. Ad26.COV2.S was a replication-incompetent adenovirus type 26 vector expressing a prefusion-stabilized SARS-CoV-2 spike protein from the original Wuhan strain. V drops 10 bases and J drops 2 bases, leaving 21 bases in between. CDR1 MNHEY and CDR2 SVGAGI were looked up in the germline V gene. From the cysteine through the phenylalanine, the CDR3 covers 15 amino acids. The kept DNA is CDR3 alone, 45 bases in frame from the first base. On this clone: The antigen it binds to is not known. One base away there is no much larger clone; base qualities are not given.

TCRbeta CDR3 regions were sequenced with the immunoSEQ Assay. After extraction, genomic DNA underwent amplification by bias-controlled multiplex PCR, followed by high-throughput sequencing. The study's processing was this. To quantify the absolute abundance of every unique TCRbeta CDR3 region, sequences were collapsed and filtered. T cell fraction was estimated by normalizing TCRbeta template counts to usable DNA, with usable DNA measured through amplification of reference genes found in all nucleated cells. Repertoire TCRs were annotated as SARS-CoV-2-specific when V gene, CDR3 amino acid sequence and J gene were exactly matched to a known reactive TCR set. The reference SARS-CoV-2 TCR set was obtained from MIRA and was filtered for enrichment in COVID-19-positive ImmuneCODE repertoires, whereby public or cross-reactive TCRs were removed. Drawing on the MIRA antigens, annotated TCRs were analysed further at the level of specific ORF or position within ORF. Depth was the summed frequency of annotated unique rearrangements, while breadth was defined as annotated unique rearrangements over total unique productive rearrangements. TCR breadth was compared between groups using two-sided Wilcoxon rank-sum tests. TCRdb stores this immuneACCESS table with in-frame sequences only. Part of the clones is absent; in the studies checked, under half of the shortfall reflects unresolved V genes, and no reason is known for the rest. The V and J calls and clone size are taken from that table; D and trimming were inferred from the DNA. The sample table shows 440,000 or so clones, and approximately 90% are seen once. The ten biggest clones cover 1.5% to 2% of the sample.

The chain is assembled from TRBV6-5 and TRBJ2-7; the D match is possibly TRBD1 or TRBD2, with 6 bases aligned in each. The sample in question was peripheral blood, obtained in a trial of Ad26.COV2.S vaccine versus placebo. This clonotype was obtained from a person between 18 and 59 years old who received the Ad26.COV2.S COVID-19 vaccine or a placebo. The DNA sequence is TGTGCCACCATTCCTAATTGGGGGGCCGCCTACGAGCAGTACTTC. Translated, it reads CATIPNWGAAYEQYF.